This record looks at one TCR beta chain sequence and its context. The length of the CDR3 is 13 residues. V lost 2 bases and J 8 bases, leaving 12 bases between the germline ends. Germline V gives CDR1 SGDLS, CDR2 YYNGEE. These data originate in a study of blood T cell repertoires in COVID-19. Some clones are missing from TCRdb's copy, which holds only in-frame ones; the method was immunoSEQ multiplex PCR. The sample includes some 490,000 clones, approximately 90% of them seen just once. This clonotype was sampled from a woman aged 60 to 75 who had recovered from COVID-19. Sequenced: PBMCs or T cells enriched from blood (not recorded which). The chain joins TRBV9 to TRBJ2-3, with D perhaps TRBD2 (6 bases). CDR3 DNA: TGTGCCAGCAGCGTCGGGGACTTGGGTACGCAGTATTTT. Its translation: CASSVGDLGTQYF.